A selection of T cell receptor beta chains follows, all from one sample in a study of Graves' ophthalmopathy and Graves' hyperthyroidism. TCRdb redid the calling of the multiplex PCR reads with MiXCR, one entry per CDR3 protein. The table lists about 620,000 distinct CDR3 sequences, about 20% of them singletons. Sequenced material: peripheral blood. Receptors were obtained from a young woman with stable Graves' hyperthyroidism. Some clones in this sample may be carry-over from other donors' samples. Each CDR3 is given without its conserved first and last residue. Fields, in order: J gene, V gene, CDR3 protein.

j_gene: TRBJ2-6; v_gene: TRBV27; CDR3aa: ASSGTDYSGANVLT
j_gene: TRBJ2-2; v_gene: TRBV7-9; CDR3aa: AGLDTGELC
j_gene: TRBJ2-7; v_gene: TRBV2; CDR3aa: ASSEAHRRGGSYEQY
j_gene: TRBJ1-5; v_gene: TRBV30; CDR3aa: AWSEDSHSNQPQH
j_gene: TRBJ2-7; v_gene: TRBV4-1; CDR3aa: ASSPLGTLYEQY
j_gene: TRBJ1-1; v_gene: TRBV6-1; CDR3aa: ASSEAFWTGVNTEAF
j_gene: TRBJ2-4; v_gene: TRBV12-5; CDR3aa: ASGTDRSAKNIQY
j_gene: TRBJ1-1; v_gene: TRBV7-3; CDR3aa: ASSPGVVDYTEAF
j_gene: TRBJ1-1; v_gene: TRBV20-1; CDR3aa: SALNRGLNTEAF
j_gene: TRBJ2-7; v_gene: TRBV11-2; CDR3aa: ASSLDQGASYEQY
j_gene: TRBJ2-5; v_gene: TRBV15; CDR3aa: ATSSGYQETQY
j_gene: TRBJ1-2; v_gene: TRBV2; CDR3aa: ASTQTETYGYT
j_gene: TRBJ2-7; v_gene: TRBV7-9; CDR3aa: ASSPGASNEQY
j_gene: TRBJ2-7; v_gene: TRBV6-1; CDR3aa: ASSDQGGGRSYEQY
j_gene: TRBJ2-5; v_gene: TRBV12-3/TRBV12-4; CDR3aa: ASSLAYETQY
j_gene: TRBJ1-1; v_gene: TRBV6-5; CDR3aa: ASSYWGTGLNTEAF
j_gene: TRBJ2-5; v_gene: TRBV12-3/TRBV12-4; CDR3aa: ASTPGQGGETQY
j_gene: TRBJ1-2; v_gene: TRBV28; CDR3aa: ASSPGLVSVYGYT
j_gene: TRBJ1-5; v_gene: TRBV6-1; CDR3aa: ASSRLTGPNTYQPQH
j_gene: TRBJ1-2; v_gene: TRBV24-1; CDR3aa: ATSDFEGARNYGYT
j_gene: TRBJ2-7; v_gene: TRBV20-1; CDR3aa: SVQTSGNYEQY
j_gene: TRBJ2-7; v_gene: TRBV12-5; CDR3aa: ASGPDPWEQY
j_gene: TRBJ1-5; v_gene: TRBV12-3/TRBV12-4; CDR3aa: ASTTLGRNQPQH
j_gene: TRBJ2-7; v_gene: TRBV27; CDR3aa: ASSLPGGHEQC
j_gene: TRBJ1-1; v_gene: TRBV12-3/TRBV12-4; CDR3aa: ASRWGDGTEAF
j_gene: TRBJ2-7; v_gene: TRBV10-3; CDR3aa: AISEGSGSPYEQY
j_gene: TRBJ1-1; v_gene: TRBV5-5; CDR3aa: ASSLMPQPNTEAF
j_gene: TRBJ1-1; v_gene: TRBV28; CDR3aa: ASSFMENTEAF
j_gene: TRBJ1-6; v_gene: TRBV10-3; CDR3aa: AISRDRGLNNSPLH
j_gene: TRBJ1-6; v_gene: TRBV3-1; CDR3aa: ASSAGYGNYNSPLH
j_gene: TRBJ1-2; v_gene: TRBV2; CDR3aa: ASSEVESYGYT
j_gene: TRBJ2-5; v_gene: TRBV6-1; CDR3aa: ASRWGPWETQY
j_gene: TRBJ2-1; v_gene: TRBV27; CDR3aa: ASSSQTGGRYNEQF
j_gene: TRBJ2-4; v_gene: TRBV12-3/TRBV12-4; CDR3aa: ASGLKGPGNIQY
j_gene: TRBJ2-3; v_gene: TRBV11-2; CDR3aa: ASGSSTQY
j_gene: TRBJ2-5; v_gene: TRBV6-1; CDR3aa: ASSDTYRDSQETQY
j_gene: TRBJ1-2; v_gene: TRBV19; CDR3aa: ASSIMSQAGGYT
j_gene: TRBJ1-1; v_gene: TRBV14; CDR3aa: ASSRQGVKDTEAF
j_gene: TRBJ1-2; v_gene: TRBV6-5; CDR3aa: ASSREFAYGYT
j_gene: TRBJ2-7; v_gene: TRBV29-1; CDR3aa: SVASGGLYEQY
j_gene: TRBJ1-2; v_gene: TRBV20-1; CDR3aa: SASNRPTTYINGYT
j_gene: TRBJ1-1; v_gene: TRBV20-1; CDR3aa: SARGLTGGTWNTEAF
j_gene: TRBJ1-6; v_gene: TRBV12-3/TRBV12-4; CDR3aa: ASSNKINSPLH
j_gene: TRBJ1-1; v_gene: TRBV10-1; CDR3aa: AICGGSPNTEAF
j_gene: TRBJ1-1; v_gene: TRBV28; CDR3aa: ASSLPRQGITEAF
j_gene: TRBJ2-7; v_gene: TRBV28; CDR3aa: ASRLRRRPYEQY
j_gene: TRBJ1-2; v_gene: TRBV6-1; CDR3aa: ASSEARQLYGYT
j_gene: TRBJ2-2; v_gene: TRBV4-2; CDR3aa: ASSQGRVSGNTGGLF
j_gene: TRBJ2-7; v_gene: TRBV12-3/TRBV12-4; CDR3aa: ASNSGAGSDHEQY
j_gene: TRBJ2-7; v_gene: TRBV12-5; CDR3aa: ASEDSFGEQY
j_gene: TRBJ1-1; v_gene: TRBV7-2; CDR3aa: ASSLEIHTEAF
j_gene: TRBJ1-1; v_gene: TRBV6-5; CDR3aa: VSRTNGAVNTEAF
j_gene: TRBJ2-7; v_gene: TRBV27; CDR3aa: ASRAGTGVGLEQY
j_gene: TRBJ2-5; v_gene: TRBV11-2; CDR3aa: ASSSSAELQETQY
j_gene: TRBJ2-5; v_gene: TRBV20-1; CDR3aa: SARDGGEGETQY
j_gene: TRBJ1-2; v_gene: TRBV28; CDR3aa: ASSSLRGRGYGYT
j_gene: TRBJ2-7; v_gene: TRBV24-1; CDR3aa: ATSDYKTGIYEQY
j_gene: TRBJ2-7; v_gene: TRBV18; CDR3aa: ASSLPDRSHEQY
j_gene: TRBJ2-5; v_gene: TRBV12-3/TRBV12-4; CDR3aa: ASSFGLGQETQY
j_gene: TRBJ2-7; v_gene: TRBV27; CDR3aa: ASRFSGTGYEQY